A single sample gave rise to the 11 T cell receptor beta chains below, sequenced in a study of blood T cell repertoires in COVID-19. Using immunoSEQ multiplex PCR, the repertoire was profiled, and TCRdb retains in-frame clones only, with some absent. This sample has fewer than 40,000 clones, with approximately 85% found just once. The sample comprised peripheral blood. These receptors were collected from a human donor in a cohort sampled during active COVID-19.

This rearrangement joins TRBV2 to TRBJ2-3; TRBD2 matches 10 bases. Germline values: CDR1 SNHLY, CDR2 FYNNEI. The CDR3 loop spans 15 amino acids. After removal of 8 bases from V and 2 bases from J, the junction contained 7 bases not matched to a gene. The CDR3 spells CASLGTSGITDTQYF. In nucleotides, the CDR3 is TGTGCCAGCCTCGGAACTAGCGGGATCACAGATACGCAGTATTTT.

J is TRBJ2-7 and V is TRBV5-6; tentatively, D is TRBD1 (5 bases). CDR3 length: 14 residues. V was shortened by 7 bases and J by 4 bases, with 18 bases between the two germline ends. Germline CDR1 is SGHDT and CDR2 is YYEEEE. CDR3 in amino acids: CASLTTGVLYEQYF. CDR3 sequence (DNA): TGTGCCAGCCTTACAACAGGAGTCTTATACGAGCAGTACTTC.

This chain uses TRBV3-1 (or the pseudogene TRBV3-2) with TRBJ1-5; D possibly corresponds to TRBD1 (6 bases). CDR3 length: 14 amino acids. Germline V gene data show CDR1 as LGHDT and CDR2 as YNNKEL (reference sequence). The ends were cut back, 0 bases at V and 6 bases at J, with 9 bases in the middle. CDR3 DNA: TGTGCCAGCAGCCAAGATTTGGGGGCTCAGCCCCAGCATTTT. Residues: CASSQDLGAQPQHF.

The chain combines TRBV29-1 with TRBJ2-1; 11 bases agree with TRBD2. The CDR3 is 12 amino acids. Trimming removed 6 bases from V and 15 bases from J; junction bases left unmatched: 10. Germline V lookup: CDR1 SQVTM, CDR2 ANQGSEA. The CDR3, as DNA: TGCAGCGTAGTGACTAGCGGGATGGGTCCGTTCTTC. It is translated as CSVVTSGMGPFF.

This clone has a handful of counts. The J gene is TRBJ1-1, the V gene TRBV2; 9 bases match TRBD1. The junction had 10 bases not matched to a gene; V was cut back by 8 bases and J by 6 bases. CDR3 length equals 14 residues. Germline V gene data show CDR1 as SNHLY and CDR2 as FYNNEI. The CDR3 loop is CASGFTGGQAEAFF. The DNA of the CDR3 is TGTGCCAGCGGATTTACAGGGGGCCAAGCTGAAGCTTTCTTT.

The chain recombines TRBV3-1 (or the pseudogene TRBV3-2) with TRBJ1-2, with D maybe TRBD1 (6 bases). V was trimmed by 1 base and J by 7 bases, leaving 13 bases between them. Per germline, CDR1 LGHDT and CDR2 YNNKEL (reference sequence). The CDR3 spans 14 residues. CDR3 amino acids: CASSQAGGATGYTF. The CDR3 DNA sequence: TGTGCCAGCAGCCAAGCGGGGGGGGCTACTGGCTACACCTTC.

The chain couples TRBV5-1 to TRBJ2-2; D perhaps matches TRBD1 (6 bases). V lost 0 bases to trimming and J lost 0 bases, with 9 bases between them. Per the germline V gene, CDR1 is SGHRS and CDR2 is YFSETQ. This CDR3 has 16 amino acids. The DNA for the CDR3 is TGCGCCAGCAGCTTGGCCGCAGGGGCGAACACCGGGGAGCTGTTTTTT. This codes for CASSLAAGANTGELFF.

J is TRBJ2-5 and V is TRBV10-2; 9 bases align to TRBD1. CDR3 length equals 13 residues. Trimming removed 6 bases from V and 5 bases from J; junction bases left unmatched: 4. The germline gives CDR1 WSHSY, CDR2 SAAADI. The CDR3 loop is CASRQGALETQYF. CDR3 bases: TGCGCCAGCAGACAGGGGGCCTTGGAGACCCAGTACTTC.

This rearrangement joins TRBV6-2 or TRBV6-3 to TRBJ2-5; D is undetermined. Germline CDR1 is MNHEY and CDR2 is SVGEGT. The CDR3 is made up of 14 amino acids. V was cut by 6 bases and J by 2 bases, with 13 bases left in between. The CDR3: CASSRAGEQETQYF. The CDR3 coding sequence is TGTGCCAGCAGCCGCGCAGGCGAACAAGAGACCCAGTACTTC.

This clone occurred a few times. V usage is TRBV27 and J usage is TRBJ1-3; D remains unclear. CDR1 MNHEY and CDR2 SMNVEV come from the germline V gene (reference sequence). V lost 5 bases and J 4 bases, leaving 15 bases between the germline ends. The CDR3 is 15 amino acids. The CDR3 reads CASSPVAAGGNTIYF. CDR3 coding DNA: TGTGCCAGCAGTCCCGTGGCAGCGGGAGGAAACACCATATATTTT.

This clone was counted a single time. The V and J genes are TRBV5-4 and TRBJ1-2, with D perhaps matching TRBD1 (5 bases). The CDR3 consists of 13 residues. CDR1 and CDR2 (germline): SGHNT, YYREEE (reference sequence). V lost 3 bases, J lost 5 bases, and 11 bases lay in between. The CDR3 region is CASSWPGLYGYTF. CDR3 bases: TGTGCCAGCAGCTGGCCGGGACTGTATGGCTACACCTTC.